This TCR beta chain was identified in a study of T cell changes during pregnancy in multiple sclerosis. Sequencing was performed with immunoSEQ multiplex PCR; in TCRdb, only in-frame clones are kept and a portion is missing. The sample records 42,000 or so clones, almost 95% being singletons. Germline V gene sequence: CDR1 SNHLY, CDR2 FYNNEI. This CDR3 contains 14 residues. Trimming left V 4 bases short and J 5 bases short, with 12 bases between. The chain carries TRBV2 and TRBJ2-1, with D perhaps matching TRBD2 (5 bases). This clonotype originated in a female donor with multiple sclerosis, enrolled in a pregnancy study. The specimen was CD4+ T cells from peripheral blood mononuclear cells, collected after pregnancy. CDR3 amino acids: CASSAAGLNNEQFF. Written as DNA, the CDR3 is TGTGCCAGCAGTGCGGCGGGCCTAAACAATGAGCAGTTCTTC. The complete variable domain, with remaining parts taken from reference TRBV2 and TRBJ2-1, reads EPEVTQTPSHQVTQMGQEVILRCVPISNHLYFYWYRQILGQKVEFLVSFYNNEISEKSEIFDDQFSVERPDGSNFTLKIRSTKLEDSAMYFCASSAAGLNNEQFFGPGTRLTVL.